This TCR beta chain was found in a study of blood T cell repertoires in COVID-19. Germline trimming cut 7 bases from V and 3 bases from J; bases unmatched to any gene: 2. The CDR3 has 13 residues. Germline CDR1 is MGHDK and CDR2 is SYGVNS. This clone has at least ten counts. As originally analysed: Counts of nucleated cells, estimated from reference gene primer amplification, were obtained. Measured with immunoSEQ multiplex PCR; TCRdb has only the in-frame clones, and not every one. Clone size and the V and J calls come from that table; the DNA yielded D and trimming. The table lists some 250,000 clones, 70% to 75% of them singletons.

The chain combines TRBV25-1 with TRBJ2-7, with 11 positions matching TRBD2. The specimen was peripheral blood. The sequence was obtained from a woman aged 80 or over with acute or convalescent COVID-19. The CDR3 nucleotides read TGTGCCAGCACTACTAGCGGGAGCTACGAGCAGTACTTC. Translated, it gives CASTTSGSYEQYF.